The sequence of this T cell receptor (beta chain) was determined in a study of shared clonotypes between healthy human individuals (dated by TCRdb to about 2020). As for the study more broadly: The cohort comprised two women and a few men aged 18 to 49 years. For each donor, CD4 naive and CD4 memory were each given three plates, CD8 naive was given two plates, and CD8 memory was given one plate. To estimate repertoire size and how much clonotype sharing occurs between individuals, the study deeply sequenced the blood TCR repertoires of a handful of healthy adults. To increase sequencing depth and limit assay-specific biases, different laboratories used diverse techniques to prepare libraries and sequence TCR repertoires. Leukapheresis yielded between about 0.85 and 10 billion PBMCs per donor.

Broader findings and caveats from the paper: Larger estimated clonotype richness was generally found for naive subsets than for memory subsets. Pairwise subsampling indicated that sequencing depth was expected to affect the degree of clonotype sharing among donors. Compared with non-shared clonotypes, clonotypes shared by all four sorted-subset donors had higher generation probabilities. Only blood was sampled, and tissue TCR repertoires likely differ from those in blood. Sharing across a few donors was observed for about 4.8% of naive CD4, less than 4% of naive CD8, over 2% of memory CD4, and around 0.4% of memory CD8 clonotypes. Incomplete sequencing was indicated by rarefaction of sorted-subset datasets, despite the large sequencing depth. Because the study included only a small number of donors, the genetic and exposure-history diversity represented was limited.

Healthy HIV-negative adults with no recently reported acute infections or vaccinations were included as donors. Every donor was a Caucasian adult living in Nashville, Tennessee, USA. CD4+ T cells were enriched by magnetic negative selection, after which naive cells were positively selected on CD45RA and the negative fraction was taken as the memory subset. Blood was obtained by leukapheresis, after which PBMCs were separated by Ficoll-Histopaque density gradient centrifugation and cryopreserved in liquid nitrogen vapor phase. Analytical flow cytometry was used to check the purity and quantity of each magnetically sorted T cell population. Genomic DNA was isolated from every sorted fraction and measured by UV absorbance on a Nanodrop 2000c. Using the deep immunoSEQ assay, TCR CDR3 regions were amplified from genomic DNA by multiplex PCR. Extracted genomic DNA from each cell subset was spread evenly across all wells of several immunoSEQ 96-well plates, with each plate serving as a replicate. Each replicate PCR for sorted subsets received about 0.2 ug genomic DNA, equal to roughly 30,000 T cell genomes. Purified libraries were quantified with a Qubit 3.0 fluorometer, sized on a Bioanalyzer 2100, and re-quantified with the KAPA Library Quantification kit. A separate single-read 150-cycle Illumina NextSeq 550 flow cell was used to sequence each immunoSEQ 96-well plate. Turning to the authors' computational methods: Because only junctional sequences without quality scores were contained in the immunoSEQ output, filtering matching that applied to full-length reads could not be performed. Sequences were annotated with PyIR, a Python wrapper for IgBLAST v1.9, using IMGT germline references to assign V/J genes and CDR3. Reads with weak V/J assignments (E-value above 1e-6), missing CDR3, stop codons, out-of-frame junctions, or ambiguous translated residues were removed. V3J clonotypes were defined as sequences sharing an identical inferred V gene, J gene, and CDR3 amino acid sequence. Percentage overlap between repertoires was computed as shared unique clonotypes divided by the size of the smaller repertoire. Three approaches were used to assess repertoire richness: RTK rarefaction, the Chao1 estimator, and Recon v2.1 estimates of unobserved clonotypes. Generation probabilities were computed with OLGA for all TCRbeta clonotypes obtained by the gDNA method from a handful of donors. Held by TCRdb, this immuneACCESS table contains in-frame sequences only and omits some clones. Under half of the omission traces to an unresolved V gene where checked; the cause of the rest is unknown. Clone size and the V and J calls come from that table; the DNA yielded D and trimming. In all, the sample holds about 2.4 million clones, and roughly 93% of those were seen once. 0.36% of the sample goes to the ten largest clones.

Worth noting for this clone: Its cognate antigen has yet to be identified. No base qualities exist here, and no much larger clone lies one base off it.

V loses 3 bases, J loses 6 bases, and the germline ends lie 5 bases apart. The cysteine opens and the phenylalanine closes a CDR3 of 12 amino acids. Only the CDR3 part of the read is kept: 36 bases, read in frame from the first base. CDR1 and CDR2, looked up from the germline V gene, are SGHTA and FQGNSA. Here the chain combines TRBV7-2 and TRBJ2-2, with the D gene too uncertain to name. This clonotype was sampled from a man between 18 and 35 years old in good health. Some clones in this sample may be carry-over from other donors' samples. The sequenced sample consisted of naive CD4+ T cells from PBMCs. This sample's cell subset or site label indicates: CD45RA+ positively selected. The sequenced DNA: TGTGCCAGCAGCTTCGGGTCCGGGGAGCTGTTTTTT. This is translated as CASSFGSGELFF.